What follows describes a single TCR beta chain. The sample is drawn from a study of identical twins. Each CDR3 protein is one row after TCRdb ran MiXCR on the 5' RACE reads. This repertoire shows approximately 230,000 distinct CDR3 sequences, 6% to 7% found once; its top ten account for about 14%. Germline CDR1 SGHTA, CDR2 FQGTGA. This CDR3 is built from 13 residues. V shed 8 bases and J shed 5 bases, with 14 bases lying between them. The same sample was also used in a study of T cells expressing NK-cell markers. From that second work: HCMV seropositivity marked most of the eight sequenced donors; one was seronegative.

The chain links TRBV7-3 to TRBJ2-3; either TRBD1 or TRBD2 may supply D (6 bases each). Sequencing was carried out using CD8+ T cells sorted from blood. The sequence was obtained from a woman aged 18-35 years in good health. For the CDR3, the DNA is TGTGCCAGCGGGACGGGGGCGGGAGATACGCAGTATTTT. It codes for CASGTGAGDTQYF.